One and the same sample provided the 8 T cell receptor beta chains below, sequenced in a study of molecular identifiers for immune sequencing clone quantification (dated by TCRdb to between 2018 and 2020). The library was obtained by PCR. Sequenced using an Illumina HiSeq 4000. The raw public data were reprocessed by TCRdb itself: fastp quality trimming at Q25, MiXCR clonotype calling, in-frame beta chains only. Identical CDR3 protein sequences are pooled into one entry, listed with their most common genes and DNA. In this sample the table shows some 320,000 distinct CDR3 sequences, about 21% of which occur a single time. Approximately 0.8% of the sample is held by the ten biggest clonotypes. Sample: naive CD8+ T cells from blood, with Jurkat cell RNA spiked in. Sample cell subset or site, as interpreted from the label and publication: FACS-sorted CD8+CD4-CCR7+CD45RA+ naive T cells. The receptors derive from a human donor in good health. Some libraries in this study had Jurkat cell RNA spiked in.

This clonotype was found many times. The rearrangement links TRBV7-8 to TRBJ2-7, with 7 bases lining up with TRBD2. CDR3 length equals 13 residues. CDR1 is SGHVS, CDR2 FQNEAQ, per germline. After removal of 0 bases from V and 6 bases from J, the junction contained 2 bases not matched to a gene. CDR3 residues: CASSLAPGGEQYF. In DNA form, the CDR3 reads TGTGCCAGCAGCTTAGCGCCGGGAGGCGAGCAGTACTTC. The full variable domain, in which reference TRBV7-8 and TRBJ2-7 provide the parts outside the CDR3, is GAGVSQSPRYKVAKRGQDVALRCDPISGHVSLFWYQQALGQGPEFLTYFQNEAQLDKSGLPSDRFFAERPEGSVSTLKIQRTQQEDSAVYLCASSLAPGGEQYFGPGTRLTVT.

The table lists this clonotype with many counts. This chain connects TRBV12-3 or TRBV12-4 to TRBJ2-3, with TRBD2 identical over 9 bases. The V segment lost 6 bases and the J segment 0 bases; nucleotides outside the gene matches: 16. This CDR3 is 19 amino acids long. The chain's CDR3 is CASSPSPAAGGRSTDTQYF. In nucleotides, the CDR3 is TGTGCCAGCAGCCCTTCCCCTGCGGCGGGGGGGCGCAGCACAGATACGCAGTATTTT.

The chain uses TRBV29-1 and TRBJ2-7, with a weak D call TRBD1 (5 bases). The V gene lost 5 bases and the J gene lost 3 bases, with 17 bases spanning the gap. CDR3 size: 14 residues. Germline CDR1 is SQVTM and CDR2 is ANQGSEA. CDR3 loop: CSVSQGLSVYEQYF. The CDR3 nucleotides are TGCAGCGTTTCCCAGGGTCTCTCTGTCTACGAGCAGTACTTC.

This clonotype was detected a few times. This rearrangement joins TRBV28 to TRBJ2-1, with D hard to call. V lost 3 bases and J lost 4, with 10 bases in between. This CDR3 spans 14 amino acids. The V gene's germline CDR1 is MDHEN and CDR2 SYDVKM. The CDR3 loop reads CASSLSSRYNEQFF. The CDR3, as DNA: TGTGCCAGCAGTTTGAGTAGCAGGTACAATGAGCAGTTCTTC.

This clonotype was observed a single time. With a much larger clone just one base away, this may be a read error. CDR3 sequence: CASSTAPAGFNTEAFF. CDR3 DNA: TGTGCCAGTAGTACAGCGCCGGCAGGGTTTAACACTGAAGCTTTCTTT. The chain recombines TRBV19 with TRBJ1-1; possibly TRBD1 for D (5 bases). Germline assignment: CDR1 LNHDA and CDR2 SQIVND (reference sequence). This CDR3 spans 16 amino acids. Trimming pared 4 bases from V and 2 bases from J, leaving 17 bases between. The full variable domain, its missing parts supplied by reference TRBV19 and TRBJ1-1, is DGGITQSPKYLFRKEGQNVTLSCEQNLNHDAMYWYRQDPGQGLRLIYYSQIVNDFQKGDIAEGYSVSREKKESFPLTVTSAQKNPTAFYLCASSTAPAGFNTEAFFGQGTRLTVV.

Comments on this clonotype: This may come from a read error, since a much larger clone is one base off. CDR3 protein: CSARAGTNSSYEQYF. CDR3 DNA: TGCAGTGCTAGGGCCGGGACGAATTCCTCCTACGAGCAGTACTTC. The chain uses TRBV20-1 and TRBJ2-7; TRBD1 or TRBD2 may be the D gene (5 bases each). The CDR3 totals 15 residues. Germline assignment: CDR1 DFQATT and CDR2 SNEGSKA (reference sequence). V shed 3 bases and J shed 0 bases, with 15 bases lying between them.

There are many counts of this clonotype. The rearrangement links TRBV6-5 to TRBJ2-1, with TRBD1 as a possible D gene (6 bases). CDR1 is MNHEY, CDR2 SVGAGI, per germline. V dropped 0 bases and J dropped 2 bases, with 11 bases sitting between them. The CDR3 spans 16 residues. CDR3 protein: CASSYSVRGPYNEQFF. The CDR3 DNA reads as TGTGCCAGCAGTTACTCGGTCAGGGGCCCCTACAATGAGCAGTTCTTC.

On this clonotype: A much larger clone differs by one base, so this may be a read error. The chain couples TRBV5-6 to TRBJ1-1, with a tentative D call TRBD1 (5 bases). The CDR3 is 16 amino acids. Per germline, CDR1 SGHDT and CDR2 YYEEEE. The CDR3 loop is CASGLDSGREDTEAFF. CDR3 nucleotide sequence: TGTGCCAGCGGCTTGGATTCCGGCAGGGAGGACACTGAAGCTTTCTTT.